Following are 15 T cell receptor beta chains from one sample sequenced in a study of blood T cell repertoires in COVID-19. Assay used: immunoSEQ multiplex PCR; TCRdb lists only in-frame clones, some missing. The repertoire includes approximately 52,000 clones, more than 75% of them detected once, and about a sixth sits in the top ten. Sequencing was carried out using peripheral blood. The receptors stem from a human donor with active COVID-19. The donor label of this sample is uncertain.

This chain connects TRBV5-1 to TRBJ1-6; a possible D gene is TRBD1 (6 bases). The CDR3 is 15 residues long. Germline V gene lookup returns CDR1 SGHRS and CDR2 YFSETQ. The V gene lost 1 base and the J gene lost 9 bases, with 14 bases spanning the gap. CDR3 protein: CASSLTTGDRSPLHF. The CDR3 nucleotides are TGCGCCAGCAGCTTGACGACAGGTGACCGTTCACCCCTCCACTTT.

This clone was found a few times. In DNA form, the CDR3 reads TGCGCCAGCAGCTCCTGGGGAGTTACTGAAGCTTTCTTT. It is translated as CASSSWGVTEAFF. The chain combines TRBV5-1 with TRBJ1-1; D is unresolved. Per germline, CDR1 SGHRS and CDR2 YFSETQ. V dropped 3 bases and J dropped 5 bases, with 11 bases sitting between them. This CDR3 has 13 residues.

This clone was seen only once. V is TRBV5-1 and J is TRBJ2-3, with TRBD2 matching 8 bases. With 0 bases clipped from V and 3 bases from J, the junction kept 6 bases outside the gene matches. This CDR3 has 16 amino acids. Germline V gives CDR1 SGHRS, CDR2 YFSETQ. Here the CDR3 reads CASSLGAGARTDTQYF. CDR3 DNA: TGCGCCAGCAGCTTGGGAGCGGGGGCTAGAACAGATACGCAGTATTTT.

This chain connects TRBV20-1 to TRBJ1-2, with no clear D. Germline assignment: CDR1 DFQATT and CDR2 SNEGSKA (reference sequence). CDR3 length: 13 residues. The V gene lost 3 bases and the J gene lost 2 bases, with 10 bases spanning the gap. This chain's CDR3 is CSASNKENYGYTF. For the CDR3, the DNA is TGCAGTGCTAGTAACAAGGAGAACTATGGCTACACCTTC.

The gene calls are TRBV11-3 and TRBJ2-5, with D perhaps TRBD2 (6 bases). Germline V lookup: CDR1 SGHNT, CDR2 YENEEA. V was pared by 3 bases and J by 1 base, with 6 bases between. The CDR3 has 13 amino acids. The CDR3 nucleotides are TGTGCCAGCAGCTTGGGACTCCAAGAGACCCAGTACTTC. Residues: CASSLGLQETQYF.

This rearrangement joins TRBV6-5 to TRBJ2-5; tentative D call: TRBD2 (6 bases). The CDR3 length is 14 residues. The germline gives CDR1 MNHEY, CDR2 SVGAGI. V lost 1 base to trimming and J lost 3 bases, with 9 bases between them. The chain's CDR3 is CASSYFGGEETQYF. Written as DNA, the CDR3 is TGTGCCAGCAGTTACTTCGGGGGAGAAGAGACCCAGTACTTC.

The rearrangement links TRBV4-3 to TRBJ2-3, with 7 bases fitting TRBD2. V lost 0 bases, J lost 4 bases, and 10 bases stayed unmatched. Per germline, CDR1 LGHNA and CDR2 YSLEER. The CDR3 length is 17 residues. The CDR3 protein is CASSQDTTGGEADTQYF. CDR3 sequence (DNA): TGCGCCAGCAGCCAAGATACAACGGGGGGAGAGGCAGATACGCAGTATTTT.

A word on this clone: Relative to the germline gene, one junction end is altered; a read error may explain this. The chain links TRBV7-7 to TRBJ1-4, with TRBD1 matching over 9 bases. CDR1 is SSHAT, CDR2 FNYEAQ, per germline (reference sequence). This CDR3 is built from 13 residues. CDR3 nucleotide sequence: TGTGCTAGCAGCTTAACAGGGGGCGAAAAACTGTTTTTT. Residues: CASSLTGGEKLFF.

J is TRBJ1-2 and V is TRBV18; a possible D gene is TRBD1 (5 bases). The CDR3 contains 15 residues. V lost 4 bases, J lost 3 bases, and 15 bases lay in between. The germline V gene has CDR1 KGHSH and CDR2 LQKENI. This CDR3 is CASSLNPGRDYGYTF. Written as DNA, the CDR3 is TGTGCCAGCTCACTAAATCCAGGGAGGGACTATGGCTACACCTTC.

V is TRBV20-1 and J is TRBJ2-4; 13 bases align to TRBD2. V lost 3 bases to trimming and J lost 3 bases; unmatched junction nucleotides: 8. This CDR3 spans 17 amino acids. Looked up from germline, CDR1 is DFQATT and CDR2 is SNEGSKA (reference sequence). The CDR3 nucleotides are TGCAGTGCTAGTTTACTAGCGGGGGGGCCGGGCAAAAACATTCAGTACTTC. Its protein product is CSASLLAGGPGKNIQYF.

The chain links TRBV29-1 to TRBJ2-7; 8 bases align to TRBD1. The V segment lost 4 bases and the J segment 7 bases; nucleotides outside the gene matches: 15. This CDR3 contains 15 residues. Germline V gives CDR1 SQVTM, CDR2 ANQGSEA. Here the CDR3 reads CSVARDRGRLGEQYF. CDR3 nucleotide sequence: TGCAGCGTTGCTCGAGACAGGGGCCGACTCGGAGAGCAGTACTTC.

V is TRBV18 and J is TRBJ2-1; tentative D call: TRBD1 (5 bases). The germline V gene encodes CDR1 KGHSH and CDR2 LQKENI. The CDR3 is 14 amino acids. Trimming left V 1 base short and J 7 bases short, with 11 bases between. CDR3: CASSPQLGVNEQFF. As DNA, the CDR3 is TGTGCCAGCTCACCACAGCTAGGGGTTAATGAGCAGTTCTTC. Together with reference TRBV18 and TRBJ2-1, the CDR3 gives the full variable domain: NAGVMQNPRHLVRRRGQEARLRCSPMKGHSHVYWYRQLPEEGLKFMVYLQKENIIDESGMPKERFSAEFPKEGPSILRIQQVVRGDSAAYFCASSPQLGVNEQFFGPGTRLTVL.

This clone was found a few times. J is TRBJ1-3 and V is TRBV6-6; no reliable D call. The V end was cut by 6 bases, the J end by 11 bases, with 17 bases between. CDR1 and CDR2 (germline): MNHNY, SVGAGI (reference sequence). The CDR3 extends over 13 amino acids. In nucleotides, the CDR3 is TGTGCCAGCAGAAGCGATCAGATCTCCGCCATATATTTT. Residues: CASRSDQISAIYF.

The gene calls are TRBV7-6 and TRBJ2-7; TRBD2 aligns across 8 bases. V shed 1 base, J shed 2 bases, and the junction held 10 bases outside the gene matches. Germline V gene lookup returns CDR1 SGHVS and CDR2 FNYEAQ. CDR3 length: 17 residues. Here the CDR3 DNA reads TGTGCCAGCAGCTTAGGTGGTGGCGGGGGGCTCGCCTACGAGCAGTACTTC. It is translated as CASSLGGGGGLAYEQYF.

This chain's CDR3 is CASSISAAPGSGNTIYF. The CDR3 DNA follows: TGTGCCAGTAGTATATCTGCGGCCCCGGGCTCTGGAAACACCATATATTTT. The gene calls are TRBV19 and TRBJ1-3, with D unresolved. From germline, CDR1 is LNHDA and CDR2 SQIVND (reference sequence). The CDR3 has 17 amino acids. The V and J ends lost 2 bases and 0 bases respectively, with 14 bases between them.